Following are 10 T cell receptor beta chains from one sample sequenced in a study of human T cells and chemical hapten exposure. Stated time point: pre-sensitization, week 0. Indicated treatment: therapeutic diphenylcyclopropenone sensitization with weekly scalp DPC. MiXCR, applied by TCRdb to the RACE reads, yields one record per CDR3 protein. The table shows tens of thousands of distinct CDR3 sequences, with 9.6% occurring only once. The source was whole blood, collected in connection with sensitization to the hapten diphenylcyclopropenone (DPC). All receptors come from a woman aged 40 to 50 with alopecia areata. Some clones in this sample may be carry-over from other donors' samples.

In this sample, this clonotype turned up many times. V and J are TRBV11-2 and TRBJ2-5; D is unresolved. Per the germline V gene, CDR1 is SGHAT and CDR2 is FQNNGV. The CDR3 has 13 amino acids. V lost 3 bases, J lost 2 bases, and 7 bases lay in between. This chain's CDR3 is CASSFGGQETQYF. In DNA form, the CDR3 reads TGTGCCAGCAGCTTCGGTGGGCAAGAGACCCAGTACTTC.

This clonotype occurred a few times. The chain uses TRBV10-3 and TRBJ1-2; weak D call: TRBD1 (5 bases). Between the trimmed V and J ends, which lost 2 bases and 7 bases, there was a span of 14 bases. The CDR3 runs to 14 residues. Looked up from germline, CDR1 is ENHRY and CDR2 is SYGVKD. CDR3: CAISEPQEVAGYTF. For the CDR3, the DNA is TGTGCCATCAGTGAGCCACAGGAGGTCGCTGGCTACACCTTC.

There are a few counts of this clonotype. The V gene is TRBV5-4, the J gene TRBJ2-1; 9 bases are shared with TRBD2. From germline, CDR1 is SGHNT and CDR2 YYREEE (reference sequence). This CDR3 spans 18 amino acids. V dropped 4 bases and J dropped 9; count of bases not matched to a gene: 20. CDR3 protein: CASSTPYSGGPIRTEQFF. For the CDR3, the DNA is TGTGCCAGCAGCACCCCGTACAGCGGGGGGCCTATAAGGACTGAGCAGTTCTTC.

The rearrangement uses TRBV4-3 and TRBJ1-1; 10 nucleotides agree with TRBD1. Germline assignment: CDR1 LGHNA and CDR2 YSLEER. The CDR3 loop spans 18 amino acids. V shed 0 bases, J shed 0 bases, and the junction held 7 bases outside the gene matches. The CDR3 loop is CASSQDLSGQGLNTEAFF. The CDR3, as DNA: TGCGCCAGCAGCCAAGATTTATCGGGACAGGGGTTGAACACTGAAGCTTTCTTT.

This clonotype has at least ten counts. V and J are TRBV12-3 or TRBV12-4 and TRBJ2-3; the D is unclear. The CDR3 sequence is 15 residues long. With 2 bases removed from V and 4 bases from J, the gap between germline ends came to 13 bases. Here the CDR3 reads CASSLNPRSSDTQYF. The CDR3 nucleotides read TGTGCCAGCAGTTTAAATCCCCGTTCGTCAGATACGCAGTATTTT.

There are many counts of this clonotype. The chain employs TRBV7-2 and TRBJ1-1; 7 bases line up with TRBD1. Germline assignment: CDR1 SGHTA and CDR2 FQGNSA. The CDR3 runs 15 residues. V shed 5 bases and J 5 bases; nucleotides not matched to a gene: 11. The CDR3 sequence: CASSPDRERWTEAFF. As DNA, the CDR3 is TGTGCCAGCAGCCCCGACAGGGAACGTTGGACTGAAGCTTTCTTT.

This clonotype was counted at least ten times. The chain couples TRBV4-3 to TRBJ1-6; 7 bases align to TRBD1. The trim removed 0 bases at V and 7 bases at J, leaving 12 bases unmatched. The germline CDR1 and CDR2 sequences are LGHNA and YSLEER. This CDR3 has 18 amino acids. The CDR3 protein is CASSQDPHRQGGNSPLHF. In DNA, the CDR3 is TGCGCCAGCAGCCAAGACCCCCACCGACAGGGTGGGAATTCACCCCTCCACTTT.

In this sample, this clonotype turned up many times. The chain employs TRBV6-5 and TRBJ2-5, with a tentative D call TRBD1 (6 bases). The CDR3 is 15 residues long. V was trimmed by 3 bases and J by 2 bases, leaving 13 bases between them. Germline CDR1 is MNHEY and CDR2 is SVGAGI. The CDR3 here is CASSYNDRSQETQYF. CDR3 nucleotide sequence: TGTGCCAGCAGTTATAATGACAGGTCACAAGAGACCCAGTACTTC.

This sequence joins TRBV2 and TRBJ2-3, with 7 bases that match TRBD2. Looked up from germline, CDR1 is SNHLY and CDR2 is FYNNEI. After removal of 8 bases from V and 2 bases from J, the junction contained 7 bases not matched to a gene. The CDR3 sequence is 14 residues long. CDR3 loop: CASPASGFTDTQYF. The CDR3, as DNA: TGTGCCAGCCCGGCTAGCGGTTTCACAGATACGCAGTATTTT.

This clonotype was counted a few times. J is TRBJ2-7 and V is TRBV4-1; D possibly uses TRBD1 or TRBD2 (5 bases each). Per the germline V gene, CDR1 is MGHRA and CDR2 is YSYEKL. This CDR3 contains 15 residues. Trimming removed 3 bases from V and 4 bases from J, with 16 bases in between. The CDR3 sequence is CASSQVGLGEYEQYF. Here the CDR3 DNA reads TGCGCCAGCAGCCAGGTGGGATTGGGGGAATACGAGCAGTACTTC.